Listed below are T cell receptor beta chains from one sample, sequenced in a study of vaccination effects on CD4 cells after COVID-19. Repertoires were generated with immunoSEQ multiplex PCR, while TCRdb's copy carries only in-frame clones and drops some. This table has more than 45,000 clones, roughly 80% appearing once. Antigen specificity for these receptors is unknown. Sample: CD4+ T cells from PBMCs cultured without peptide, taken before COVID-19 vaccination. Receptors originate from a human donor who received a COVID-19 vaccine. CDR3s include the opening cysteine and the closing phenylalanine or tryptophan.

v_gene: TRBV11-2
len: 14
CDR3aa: CASSWGGTENIQYF

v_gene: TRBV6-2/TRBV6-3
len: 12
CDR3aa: CASSYYVQPQHF

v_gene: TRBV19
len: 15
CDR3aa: CASSRGRQTNEKLFF

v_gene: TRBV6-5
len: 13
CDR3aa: CASSYRVEETQYF

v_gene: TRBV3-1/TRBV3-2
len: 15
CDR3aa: CASSNTGQGYQPQHF

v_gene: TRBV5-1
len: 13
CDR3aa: CASSWDTNEKLFF

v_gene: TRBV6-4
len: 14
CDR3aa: CASSPLDSPGELFF

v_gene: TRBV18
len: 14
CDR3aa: CASSPGALDEKLFF

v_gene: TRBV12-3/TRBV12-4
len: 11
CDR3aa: CASSPQYSYTF

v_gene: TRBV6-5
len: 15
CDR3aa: CASSYSRSGTDTQYF

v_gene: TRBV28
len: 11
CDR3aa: CASSLNEKLFF

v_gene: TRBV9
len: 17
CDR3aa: CASSVVRTGISTDTQYF

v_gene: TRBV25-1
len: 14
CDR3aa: CASSEPGSTDTQYF

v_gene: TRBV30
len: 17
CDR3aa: CAWSTSRTGKVSGELFF

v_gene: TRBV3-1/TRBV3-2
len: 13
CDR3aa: CASSQRGQETQYF

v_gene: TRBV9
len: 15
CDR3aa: CASSPSLGVGEKLFF

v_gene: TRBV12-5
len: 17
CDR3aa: CASGPLGGTGESDTQYF

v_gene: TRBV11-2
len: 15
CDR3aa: CASTITGRGTGELFF

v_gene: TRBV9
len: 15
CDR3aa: CASSGSGGTNNEQFF

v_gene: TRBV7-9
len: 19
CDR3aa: CASSLPRTARGETNEKLFF

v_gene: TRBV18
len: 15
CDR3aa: CASSKIGGTNNEQFF

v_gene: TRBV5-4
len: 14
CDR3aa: CASSLGRENSPLHF

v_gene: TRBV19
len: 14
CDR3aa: CASGQRASGNTIYF

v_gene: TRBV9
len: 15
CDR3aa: CASSSRGGGTGELFF

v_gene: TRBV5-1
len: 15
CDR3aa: CASSPGQGANYGYTF

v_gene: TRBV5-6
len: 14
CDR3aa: CASSLGQLNYGYTF

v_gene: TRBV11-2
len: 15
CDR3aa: CASSRTGYVGNTIYF

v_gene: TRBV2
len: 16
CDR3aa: CASNPATISGANVLTF

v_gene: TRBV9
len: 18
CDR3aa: CASSVAPAGGPGLGTQYF

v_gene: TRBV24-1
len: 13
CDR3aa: CATSSPPLGELFF

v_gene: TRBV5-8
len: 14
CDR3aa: CAIPPRGATDTQYF

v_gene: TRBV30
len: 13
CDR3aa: CAWNSGPYTEAFF

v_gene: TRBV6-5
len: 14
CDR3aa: CASIRDAGDQPQHF

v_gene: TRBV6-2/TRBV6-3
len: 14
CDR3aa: CASSPSTGYYGYTF

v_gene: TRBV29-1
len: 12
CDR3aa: CSVERQNYGYTF

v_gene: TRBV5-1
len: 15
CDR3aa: CASSLLGSSYNEQFF

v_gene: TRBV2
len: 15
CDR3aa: CASSEVPGSNGKLFF

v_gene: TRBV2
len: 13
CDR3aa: CASRQGASQPQHF

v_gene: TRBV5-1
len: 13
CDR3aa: CASSSVGGSPLHF

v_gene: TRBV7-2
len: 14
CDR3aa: CASSPDRIQETQYF

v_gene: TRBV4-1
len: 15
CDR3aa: CASSQGVAAKNIQYF

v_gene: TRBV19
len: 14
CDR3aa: CASSRGQRGTTQYF

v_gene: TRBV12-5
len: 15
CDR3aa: CASGFGKSSTDTQYF

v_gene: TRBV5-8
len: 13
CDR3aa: CASSSERGETQYF

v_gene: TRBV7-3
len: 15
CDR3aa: CASSPRQASYNEQFF

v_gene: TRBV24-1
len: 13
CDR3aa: CATSGRGRETQYF

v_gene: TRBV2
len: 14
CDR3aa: CASKELAGEETQYF

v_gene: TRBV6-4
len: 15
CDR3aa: CASSADSNSYNEQFF

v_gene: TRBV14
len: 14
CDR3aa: CASSQGQGGQPQHF

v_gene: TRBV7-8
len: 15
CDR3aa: CASSLGGEIGTEAFF

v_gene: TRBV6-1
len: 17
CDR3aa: CASSEGAASSYNSPLHF

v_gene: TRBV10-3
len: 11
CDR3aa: CAISGGDRAYF